This TCR beta chain is from a study of T cells in Graves' hyperthyroidism and ophthalmopathy. Study information: Blood was drawn when the patient was first diagnosed and still untreated. Study results and limitations: Appearing also in blood were most of the thyroid clonotypes expanded above 0.001. From stable hyperthyroidism, ophthalmopathy was separated by a 13 V-J model.

With regard to this clonotype: Its antigen is currently unknown.

Subjects with ophthalmopathy showed a Clinical Activity Score no lower than 3, a NOSPECS grade no lower than 4, and a duration shorter than 3 months. The V segment lost 3 bases and the J segment 6 bases; nucleotides outside the gene matches: 5. The CDR3 consists of 15 residues. Germline CDR1 reads SGHTA; CDR2 reads FQGNSA. RNA transcripts were the template for amplifying TCR beta CDR3 regions. A set of HTBI primers served as the primers for a first-round RT-PCR of the TCR CDR3. TCRdb reprocessed the multiplex PCR reads with MiXCR, giving one entry per CDR3 protein. The sample has 490,000 or so distinct CDR3 sequences, 20% to 25% seen once; the top ten hold roughly 49%.

The genes are TRBV7-2 and TRBJ2-1; TRBD2 aligns across 10 bases. The clonotype originates from a woman aged 65 to 85 with Graves' ophthalmopathy. Material: blood. The CDR3 is CASSFGTSVTNEQFF. The CDR3 DNA reads TGTGCCAGCAGCTTCGGGACTAGCGTCACCAATGAGCAGTTCTTC.